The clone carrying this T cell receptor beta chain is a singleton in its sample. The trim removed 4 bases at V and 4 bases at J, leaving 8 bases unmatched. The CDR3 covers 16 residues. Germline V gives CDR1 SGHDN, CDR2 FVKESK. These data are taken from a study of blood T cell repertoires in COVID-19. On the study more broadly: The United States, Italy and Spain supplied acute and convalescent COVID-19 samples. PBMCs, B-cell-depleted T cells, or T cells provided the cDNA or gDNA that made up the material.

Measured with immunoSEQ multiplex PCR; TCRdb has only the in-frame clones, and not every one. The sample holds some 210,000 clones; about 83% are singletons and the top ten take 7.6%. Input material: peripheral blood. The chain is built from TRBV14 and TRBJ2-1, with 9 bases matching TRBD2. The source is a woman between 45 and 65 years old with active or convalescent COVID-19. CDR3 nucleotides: TGTGCCAGCAGCCCACTCGCGGGGGGGACTTACAATGAGCAGTTCTTC. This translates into CASSPLAGGTYNEQFF.